The 13 T cell receptor beta chains in this list originate from one sample, sequenced in a study of T cell changes during pregnancy in multiple sclerosis. Clones were sequenced by immunoSEQ multiplex PCR, and TCRdb holds only the in-frame ones, with some missing. Of tens of thousands of clones listed, about 90% are singletons. The sample here was CD8+ T cells from peripheral blood mononuclear cells, taken before pregnancy. These receptors were collected from a female donor with multiple sclerosis, enrolled in a pregnancy study.

The V gene is TRBV7-2, the J gene TRBJ2-7; 7 nucleotides match TRBD1. The CDR3 is 13 amino acids. Germline assignment: CDR1 SGHTA and CDR2 FQGNSA. V dropped 6 bases and J dropped 4; count of bases not matched to a gene: 6. CDR3 in amino acids: CASRPRQGYEQYF. CDR3 DNA: TGTGCCAGCAGACCCCGACAGGGTTACGAGCAGTACTTC.

The chain couples TRBV10-2 to TRBJ1-5; maybe TRBD1 (6 bases). Germline V gene data show CDR1 as WSHSY and CDR2 as SAAADI. CDR3 length equals 14 residues. Trimming left V 2 bases short and J 1 base short, with 6 bases between. CDR3 sequence reads: CASSEDRSNQPQHF. Here the CDR3 DNA reads TGCGCCAGCAGTGAGGACAGGAGCAATCAGCCCCAGCATTTT.

This clone was seen once. The chain carries TRBV5-1 and TRBJ2-2; possible D gene TRBD2, 6 bases. Germline CDR1 reads SGHRS; CDR2 reads YFSETQ. Trimming took off 4 bases at V and 6 bases at J, with 16 bases between the two ends. The CDR3 extends over 15 amino acids. As DNA, the CDR3 is TGCGCCAGCAGCCCACAGCGTACTAGCTCCGGGGAGCTGTTTTTT. Translated: CASSPQRTSSGELFF.

J is TRBJ2-3 and V is TRBV6-1, with 9 bases identical to TRBD1. The germline CDR1 and CDR2 sequences are MNHNS and SASEGT. CDR3 length equals 15 residues. V lost 5 bases and J lost 1; bases outside the gene matches: 4. The CDR3 reads CASSLGDRGTDTQYF. CDR3 DNA sequence: TGTGCCAGCAGTTTGGGGGACAGGGGCACAGATACGCAGTATTTT.

This clone was recorded once. The J gene is TRBJ2-2, the V gene TRBV19; the match to TRBD2 covers 9 bases. This CDR3 spans 19 amino acids. Germline V gene sequence: CDR1 LNHDA, CDR2 SQIVND (reference sequence). The ends lost 0 bases at V and 3 bases at J; junction bases unmatched: 11. Here the CDR3 DNA reads TGTGCCAGTAGTATAGATAGTAGCGGGAGAAAAAGAGACACCGGGGAGCTGTTTTTT. Translated: CASSIDSSGRKRDTGELFF.

The J gene is TRBJ2-7, the V gene TRBV5-1, with 9 bases lining up with TRBD2. Trimming took 0 bases from V and 3 from J; bases not matched to a gene: 4. CDR3 length: 15 amino acids. Germline V CDR1 and CDR2: SGHRS, YFSETQ. CDR3 coding DNA: TGCGCCAGCAGCTTGGGTAGCGGGGGATACTACGAGCAGTACTTC. The encoded protein is CASSLGSGGYYEQYF.

Here the CDR3 reads CASSPRGGPDYGYTF. As DNA, the CDR3 is TGTGCCAGCTCACCTCGGGGGGGGCCGGACTATGGCTACACCTTC. The gene calls are TRBV18 and TRBJ1-2, with D perhaps matching TRBD1 (6 bases). CDR3 length equals 15 residues. V was cut by 3 bases and J by 3 bases, with 14 bases left in between. CDR1 is KGHSH and CDR2 is LQKENI in the germline V gene. The full variable domain, in which reference TRBV18 and TRBJ1-2 provide the parts outside the CDR3, is NAGVMQNPRHLVRRRGQEARLRCSPMKGHSHVYWYRQLPEEGLKFMVYLQKENIIDESGMPKERFSAEFPKEGPSILRIQQVVRGDSAAYFCASSPRGGPDYGYTFGSGTRLTVV.

This rearrangement joins TRBV7-2 to TRBJ2-6; maybe TRBD1 (6 bases). Germline loops: CDR1 SGHTA, CDR2 FQGNSA. The CDR3 is made up of 17 amino acids. V lost 1 base, J lost 4 bases, and 14 bases lay in between. For the CDR3, the DNA is TGTGCCAGCAGCTTAGTGGCAGGGGCTAGGGGGGCCAACGTCCTGACTTTC. Encoded protein: CASSLVAGARGANVLTF.

J is TRBJ1-2 and V is TRBV4-1; no reliable D call. Deletions cut 3 bases from V and 5 bases from J, with 7 bases between. Per germline, CDR1 MGHRA and CDR2 YSYEKL. The length of the CDR3 is 12 residues. The CDR3 coding sequence is TGCGCCAGCAGCCAGAACCAGTATGGCTACACCTTC. Its translation: CASSQNQYGYTF.

V and J are TRBV29-1 and TRBJ1-2; a weak D match, TRBD1 (6 bases). The CDR3 spans 13 residues. The V gene's germline CDR1 is SQVTM and CDR2 ANQGSEA. V was shortened by 5 bases and J by 0 bases, with 10 bases between the two germline ends. The CDR3 sequence is CSVPDSSNYGYTF. The CDR3 DNA reads TGCAGCGTTCCGGACAGTTCTAACTATGGCTACACCTTC.

The J gene is TRBJ1-1, the V gene TRBV5-4, with 9 bases aligning to TRBD1. Trimming took 4 bases from V and 3 from J; bases not matched to a gene: 7. Germline V gene lookup returns CDR1 SGHNT and CDR2 YYREEE (reference sequence). This CDR3 has 15 residues. The CDR3 bases are TGTGCCAGCAGCCCTACAGGGGGCGCTTACACTGAAGCTTTCTTT. It translates to CASSPTGGAYTEAFF. The whole variable domain, filled in from reference TRBV5-4 and TRBJ1-1, reads ETGVTQSPTHLIKTRGQQVTLRCSSQSGHNTVSWYQQALGQGPQFIFQYYREEENGRGNFPPRFSGLQFPNYSSELNVNALELDDSALYLCASSPTGGAYTEAFFGQGTRLTVV.

In this sample, this clone turned up once. The gene calls are TRBV28 and TRBJ2-2; D unresolved. The germline gives CDR1 MDHEN, CDR2 SYDVKM. This CDR3 contains 15 residues. V was cut by 6 bases and J by 5 bases, with 16 bases left in between. This CDR3 reads CASSSSGYGTGELFF. The CDR3 DNA is TGTGCCAGCAGCTCTAGTGGATATGGTACCGGGGAGCTGTTTTTT.

V and J are TRBV9 and TRBJ1-2; D remains ambiguous. Germline V gene sequence: CDR1 SGDLS, CDR2 YYNGEE. The V end lost 4 bases, the J end lost 6 bases, and 16 bases lay between the germline ends. There are 14 residues in the CDR3. The CDR3: CASSPRGREDGYTF. The CDR3 DNA reads as TGTGCCAGCAGCCCCCGGGGTAGGGAGGATGGCTACACCTTC. Together with reference TRBV9 and TRBJ1-2, the CDR3 gives the full variable domain: DSGVTQTPKHLITATGQRVTLRCSPRSGDLSVYWYQQSLDQGLQFLIQYYNGEERAKGNILERFSAQQFPDLHSELNLSSLELGDSALYFCASSPRGREDGYTFGSGTRLTVV.